The present T cell receptor beta chain was sequenced within a study of PD-1 blockade in classical Hodgkin lymphoma. As regards this clone: Antigen: not known.

Study results and limitations: Diversity in CD4+ TCRs, unlike that measured in CD8+ TCRs, had risen significantly by C4D1. Whoever responded completely had baseline diversity much like that seen in newly diagnosed patients. It was reported that newly diagnosed patients had less baseline TCR diversity than healthy donors.

Assay: immunoSEQ multiplex PCR; the TCRdb copy retains only in-frame clones and omits some. The table shows 10,000 to 15,000 clones, with 70% to 85% occurring only once. Described time point: cycle 4 day 1 (C4D1), after 5 to 7 weeks of nivolumab. With no exception, relapse followed autologous stem cell transplantation in all patients, and brentuximab vedotin exposure varied. Using magnetic negative selection, the CD4+ T cells were separated out of thawed PBMCs. Complete response, partial response or progressive disease made up the best responses. The specimen was CD4+ T cells from blood, collected before the fourth cycle of nivolumab. The clonotype was recovered from a human donor with classical Hodgkin lymphoma.

CDR3 sequence (DNA): TGTGCCTGTCGCCCATTGGGTACCCAGCTAAGTTCGGGCTACACCTTC. It yields the protein CACRPLGTQLSSGYTF. The chain couples TRBV30 to TRBJ1-2, with unresolved D. This CDR3 comprises 16 residues. Per the germline V gene, CDR1 is GTSNPN and CDR2 is SVGIG (reference sequence). V shed 6 bases and J shed 8 bases, with 28 bases lying between them.